This T cell receptor beta chain emerged from a study of CD8 T cells in Susac syndrome. RNA was extracted with the RNeasy kit, and a quantity of roughly 0.45 to 1 ug was reverse transcribed using random hexamers. Via MiXCR, TCRdb re-called the immunoSEQ multiplex PCR reads, giving one row per CDR3 protein. This table holds about 300,000 distinct CDR3 sequences, 70% to 90% found once. Per germline, CDR1 MGHRA and CDR2 YSYEKL. The CDR3 spans 16 residues. J gave up 2 bases and V 1 base, and 7 bases lay outside the gene matches. Sequenced input: CD8+ T cells from PBMCs. The chain recombines TRBV4-1 with TRBJ2-7, with 8 bases that match TRBD2. This TCR derives from a human donor with multiple sclerosis. The chain's CDR3 is CASSQVAGTGAYEQYF. The CDR3 nucleotides read TGCGCCAGCAGCCAAGTAGCGGGGACTGGGGCCTACGAGCAGTACTTC.